This T cell receptor (beta chain) is from a study of blood T cell repertoires in COVID-19. Assay used: immunoSEQ multiplex PCR; TCRdb lists only in-frame clones, some missing. Here the sample spans over 150,000 clones, about 89% being singletons. Germline lookup yields CDR1 SEHNR and CDR2 FQNEAQ (reference sequence). V dropped 5 bases and J dropped 6 bases, with 22 bases sitting between them. This CDR3 has 16 amino acids. The sample taken for sequencing was peripheral blood. The chain combines TRBV7-9 with TRBJ1-1, with D perhaps matching TRBD1 (6 bases). The origin of this receptor is a man younger than 30 who had recovered from COVID-19. The CDR3 reads CASSLQGMLAGAEAFF. In DNA, the CDR3 is TGTGCCAGCAGCCTACAGGGTATGTTAGCCGGGGCTGAAGCTTTCTTT. The variable domain in full, with the rest retrieved from reference TRBV7-9 and TRBJ1-1, is DTGVSQNPRHKITKRGQNVTFRCDPISEHNRLYWYRQTLGQGPEFLTYFQNEAQLEKSRLLSDRFSAERPKGSFSTLEIQRTEQGDSAMYLCASSLQGMLAGAEAFFGQGTRLTVV.